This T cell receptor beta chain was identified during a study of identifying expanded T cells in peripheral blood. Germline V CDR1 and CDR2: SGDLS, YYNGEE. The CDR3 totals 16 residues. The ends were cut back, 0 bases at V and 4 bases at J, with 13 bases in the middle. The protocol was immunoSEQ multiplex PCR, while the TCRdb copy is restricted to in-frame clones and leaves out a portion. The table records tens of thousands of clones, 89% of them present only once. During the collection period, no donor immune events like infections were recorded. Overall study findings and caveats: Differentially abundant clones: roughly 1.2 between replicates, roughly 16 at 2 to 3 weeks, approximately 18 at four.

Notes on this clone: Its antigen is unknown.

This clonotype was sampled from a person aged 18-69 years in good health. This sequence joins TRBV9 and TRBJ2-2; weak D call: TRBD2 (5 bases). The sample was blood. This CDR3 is CASSVVMGAVTGELFF. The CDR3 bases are TGTGCCAGCAGCGTAGTCATGGGAGCGGTCACCGGGGAGCTGTTTTTT.